The 3 T cell receptor beta chains presented below share a single source sample, sequenced in a study of blood T cell repertoires in COVID-19. Profiled with immunoSEQ multiplex PCR; TCRdb holds only in-frame clones, not every one. Here the sample spans about 300,000 clones, more than 75% being singletons. The sample consisted of peripheral blood. Every receptor here comes from a man between 65 and 79 years old with acute or convalescent COVID-19.

The V gene is TRBV5-4, the J gene TRBJ2-3; 8 nucleotides align to TRBD1. Per the germline V gene, CDR1 is SGHNT and CDR2 is YYREEE (reference sequence). V trimming: 4 bases; J trimming: 3 bases; junction bases outside the gene matches: 7. This CDR3 spans 15 amino acids. In nucleotides, the CDR3 is TGTGCCAGCAGCAGGACAGGGTGGCCGACAGATACGCAGTATTTT. Encoded protein: CASSRTGWPTDTQYF.

This rearrangement joins TRBV19 to TRBJ1-1, with a tentative D call TRBD1 (5 bases). The CDR3 spans 14 residues. CDR1 is LNHDA, CDR2 SQIVND, per germline (reference sequence). V dropped 5 bases and J dropped 2 bases, with 12 bases sitting between them. CDR3 coding DNA: TGTGCCAGTAGTTCGGGGACTTTAAACACTGAAGCTTTCTTT. Its translation is CASSSGTLNTEAFF.

The rearrangement uses TRBV6-5 and TRBJ2-1; 13 nucleotides agree with TRBD2. The CDR3 runs 13 residues. Per germline, CDR1 MNHEY and CDR2 SVGAGI. Trimming cost V 10 bases and J 9 bases; bases outside gene matches: 6. As DNA, the CDR3 is TGTGCCACTGGGACTAGCGGGAATCTTGAGCAGTTCTTC. Translating it yields CATGTSGNLEQFF.